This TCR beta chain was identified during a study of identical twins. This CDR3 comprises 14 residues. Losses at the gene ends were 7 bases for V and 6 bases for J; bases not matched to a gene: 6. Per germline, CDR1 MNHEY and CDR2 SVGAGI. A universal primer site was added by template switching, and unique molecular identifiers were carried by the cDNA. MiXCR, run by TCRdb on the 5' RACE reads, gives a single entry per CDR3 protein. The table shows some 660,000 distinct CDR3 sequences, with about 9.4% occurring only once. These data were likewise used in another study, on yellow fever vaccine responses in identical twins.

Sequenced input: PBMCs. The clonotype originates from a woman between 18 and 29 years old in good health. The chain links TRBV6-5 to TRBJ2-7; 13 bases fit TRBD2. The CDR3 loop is CASTLLAGGSEQYF. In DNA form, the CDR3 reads TGTGCCAGCACCTTACTAGCGGGAGGGTCCGAGCAGTACTTC.